A single T cell receptor (beta chain) is shown here with its context. In this sample, this clone turned up a few times. The antigen it binds to is not known. No base-level quality is on record; no much larger clone is a single base apart. The sample contains more than one DNA sequence encoding this CDR3. Each donor gave one peripheral blood draw, averaging roughly 120 mL, which was collected into heparinised tubes. Using a panel that included CD45RO, CCR7, CD25, CD127, CD95 and CD27, naive, central memory, regulatory and stem cell-like memory CD4+ T cells were sorted on a BD FACSAria II. Purity was above 95% for every sorted population. PBMCs were isolated immediately by Lymphoprep density gradient centrifugation and stained directly without culture. So that batch effects would be minimized, each experiment stained and sorted samples in pairs, pairing one healthy donor with one patient. These data are taken from a study of beta chain features in type 1 diabetes listed by TCRdb under 2018. As for the study more broadly: Mean age, gender distribution, total cell number and subset yield did not differ between patients and healthy donors. A total of about 100,000,000 sorted cells were examined across all samples, and RNA yield correlated strongly with the number of cells per subset. In the study, recently diagnosed type 1 diabetes patients and matched healthy donors were compared on the TCRB repertoires of their sorted circulating CD4+ T cell subsets. Whereas all 30 or so donors provided naive and central memory subsets, regulatory and stem cell-like memory subsets were isolated from just 8 patients and roughly eight healthy donors. Study-level results and caveats: At VDJ recombination sites, type 1 diabetes patients had fewer insertions and more deleted nucleotides, which implies abnormalities in thymic rearrangement. Sequencing cDNA rather than genomic DNA could over-represent highly expressing activated cells, although activation and CD3 levels did not differ between groups. PCR may preferentially amplify shorter templates, but because patient and control samples were amplified and corrected together, any resulting skew would affect both groups equally. In all four CD4+ subsets, TCRB CDR3 length was moderately but significantly shorter in type 1 diabetes patients. Naive, central memory and regulatory TCRB repertoires appeared to be more similar among patients than among healthy donors. HLA sub-analyses involved small numbers of individuals, so any influence of HLA type on TCRB rearrangement remained unresolved.

The High Capacity cDNA Reverse Transcription Kit was used to reverse transcribe all of the isolated RNA, meaning that expressed TCRB transcripts were what got sequenced. Deep immunoSEQ sequencing was performed on naive, central memory and regulatory T cell samples, with an average of about 4 million total reads per sample. Sorted cells were lysed in RLT buffer and RNA was extracted with DNase-treated RNeasy Micro or Mini kits, depending on cell number. Each cell subset was processed on its own to prevent cross-contamination, while patient and healthy donor samples were processed together. The immunoSEQ multiplex PCR was used to amplify TCRB sequences from cDNA, generating 87-bp fragments that spanned the CDR3 region. Sequencing of the amplicons was performed on the Illumina HiSeq platform. Per the authors' processing: Synthetic template baselines were used to correct PCR bias computationally, reads within Hamming distance 2 were collapsed together, and singletons that could not be merged were discarded. Reads were aligned against IMGT to assign V, D and J genes, CDR3 length and insertions or deletions at six rearrangement sites. Clonotype counts were normalized to sorted cell number within each subset before computing true diversity and Gini coefficients with the tcR R package. The overlap coefficient, calculated on TCRB nucleotide sequences, was used to measure repertoire sharing. In TCRdb, the immuneACCESS table is reduced to in-frame sequences with V and J assigned. These tables do not hold every clone; where another copy was compared, an unresolved V gene accounts for under half, and the others remain unexplained. V and J calls and clone size come straight from that table; D and trimming were deduced from the DNA. The sample table holds 300,000 to 400,000 clones, of which 6.5% to 10% were seen once. Around 0.45% of the sample rests with the top ten.

V is trimmed back by 5 bases and J by 4 bases, and the junction contains 7 bases that no gene match accounts for. Counted from cysteine to phenylalanine, this CDR3 has 15 amino acids. Only CDR3 DNA remains: 45 bases, in frame from the first base. CDR1 SGHTA and CDR2 FQGTGA are derived from the germline V gene. The chain is assembled from TRBV7-3 and TRBJ2-3, with 9 bases matching TRBD2. This receptor was taken from a woman aged 18-29 years in good health. The sample consisted of central memory CD4+ T cells from blood. The CDR3 in this case is CASSLNSGSADTQYF. The DNA is as follows: TGTGCCAGCAGCCTAAATAGCGGGAGTGCAGATACGCAGTATTTT.